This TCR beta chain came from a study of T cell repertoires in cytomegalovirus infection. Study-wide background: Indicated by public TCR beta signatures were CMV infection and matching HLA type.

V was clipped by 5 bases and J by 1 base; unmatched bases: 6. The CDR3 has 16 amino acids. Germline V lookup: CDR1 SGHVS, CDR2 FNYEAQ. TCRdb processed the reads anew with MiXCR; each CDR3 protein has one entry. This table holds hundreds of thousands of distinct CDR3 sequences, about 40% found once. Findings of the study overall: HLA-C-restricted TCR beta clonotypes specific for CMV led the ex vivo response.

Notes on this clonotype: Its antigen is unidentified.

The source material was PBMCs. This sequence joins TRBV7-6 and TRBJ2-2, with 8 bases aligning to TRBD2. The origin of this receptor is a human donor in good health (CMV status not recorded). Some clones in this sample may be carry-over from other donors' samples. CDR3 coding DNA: TGTGCCAGCAGCCCCTGGCTAGCGGGGAACACCGGGGAGCTGTTTTTT. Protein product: CASSPWLAGNTGELFF. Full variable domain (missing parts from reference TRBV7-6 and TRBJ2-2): GAGVSQSPRYKVTKRGQDVALRCDPISGHVSLYWYRQALGQGPEFLTYFNYEAQQDKSGLPNDRFSAERPEGSISTLTIQRTEQRDSAMYRCASSPWLAGNTGELFFGEGSRLTVL.